This TCR beta chain emerged from a study of PD-1 blockade in classical Hodgkin lymphoma. Study-wide points: By C4D1 there was a significant rise in CD4+ TCR diversity but not in CD8+ TCR diversity. Newly diagnosed patients were reported to start with lower TCR diversity than healthy donors. Patients with an early start, nivolumab under 1 year after ASCT, were excluded.

Using immunoSEQ multiplex PCR, the repertoire was profiled, and TCRdb retains in-frame clones only, with some absent. The sample records around 90,000 clones, around 80% being singletons. About this clone: The antigen remains undetermined.

The time point is: cycle 4 day 1 (C4D1), after around six weeks of nivolumab. With no exception, relapse followed autologous stem cell transplantation in all patients, and brentuximab vedotin exposure varied. Progressive disease, partial response or complete response was each patient's best response. Germline V gene data show CDR1 as MNHEY and CDR2 as SVGAGI. The CDR3 covers 14 residues. The V gene lost 5 bases and the J gene lost 4 bases, with 14 bases spanning the gap. The TCR was taken from a human donor with classical Hodgkin lymphoma. The chain couples TRBV6-5 to TRBJ1-2; TRBD1 might be the D (5 bases). The sequencing used peripheral blood mononuclear cells (PBMCs), collected before the fourth cycle of nivolumab. CDR3 sequence: CASSLYGGGYGYTF. CDR3 nucleotide sequence: TGTGCCAGCAGTCTATATGGGGGGGGCTATGGCTACACCTTC.